This T cell receptor beta chain was sequenced for a study of T cell changes during pregnancy in multiple sclerosis. The CDR3 spans 15 residues. Trimming shortened V by 5 bases and J by 4 bases, and 14 bases separated the two germline ends. From germline, CDR1 is LNHDA and CDR2 SQIVND (reference sequence). TCRdb keeps only in-frame clones here, not all; method: immunoSEQ multiplex PCR. The sample shows approximately 88,000 clones, 90% to 95% of them seen only once. The chain is built from TRBV19 and TRBJ2-2; D is perhaps TRBD2 (6 bases). The clonotype comes from a female donor with multiple sclerosis, enrolled in a pregnancy study. This specimen consisted of peripheral blood, obtained in the third trimester of pregnancy. The CDR3 region has the DNA TGTGCCAGTAGTTTGGCGGGAAGGGGCACCGGGGAGCTGTTTTTT. It translates to CASSLAGRGTGELFF.